The 15 T cell receptor beta chains reported below all come from one sample, sequenced in a study of blood T cell repertoires in COVID-19. The table came from immunoSEQ multiplex PCR; TCRdb's copy has only in-frame clones and leaves some out. The repertoire holds just under 60,000 clones, with 70% to 90% as singletons. Sequencing input: peripheral blood. The receptors were gathered from a man in his 60s with acute or convalescent COVID-19.

This clone has just a few counts. J is TRBJ1-5 and V is TRBV29-1, with D perhaps matching TRBD1 (5 bases). V was pared by 7 bases and J by 9 bases, with 19 bases between. The germline V gene encodes CDR1 SQVTM and CDR2 ANQGSEA. This CDR3 spans 13 amino acids. DNA of the CDR3: TGCAGCGCCATGGGGCTGGGAGGAACGCCCCAGCATTTT. Its translation is CSAMGLGGTPQHF.

The DNA for the CDR3 is TGTGCCAGCAGCTCCCGGGACAGGGGATTTTATGGCTACACCTTC. This translates into CASSSRDRGFYGYTF. This sequence joins TRBV11-2 and TRBJ1-2, with 10 positions matching TRBD1. The CDR3 covers 15 residues. CDR1 SGHAT and CDR2 FQNNGV come from the germline V gene. V shed 4 bases and J 5 bases; nucleotides not matched to a gene: 7.

The CDR3 DNA sequence: TGCGCCAGCAGCCCGTTAGATGGAGTGGATTACGAGCAGTACTTC. Translated, it gives CASSPLDGVDYEQYF. This chain connects TRBV5-1 to TRBJ2-7; no clear D gene. V gave up 4 bases and J gave up 4 bases, with 18 bases separating them. Per the germline V gene, CDR1 is SGHRS and CDR2 is YFSETQ. The CDR3 spans 15 residues.

This chain uses TRBV28 with TRBJ1-5, with 10 bases aligning to TRBD1. The V gene's germline CDR1 is MDHEN and CDR2 SYDVKM. J gave up 2 bases and V 5 bases, and 9 bases lay outside the gene matches. The CDR3 extends over 17 amino acids. The CDR3 spells CASSPTSGTGGNQPQHF. The CDR3 nucleotides are TGTGCCAGCAGTCCGACTTCCGGGACAGGGGGCAATCAGCCCCAGCATTTT.

The chain employs TRBV28 and TRBJ1-2; 11 nucleotides match TRBD1. Germline-derived CDR1 and CDR2 are MDHEN and SYDVKM. Trimming cost V 6 bases and J 3 bases; bases outside gene matches: 12. The CDR3 runs to 17 residues. The CDR3 loop reads CASSLSTDRGHDYGYTF. The CDR3 DNA reads TGTGCCAGCAGCCTTTCCACGGACAGGGGGCATGACTATGGCTACACCTTC.

The CDR3 DNA sequence: TGTGCCAGCAGTTACTCTTACGGGATGGGGTCTGAAGCTTTCTTT. This codes for CASSYSYGMGSEAFF. The rearrangement joins TRBV6-5 to TRBJ1-1; no clear D gene. The CDR3 runs to 15 residues. Germline CDR1 reads MNHEY; CDR2 reads SVGAGI. Trimming left V 0 bases short and J 6 bases short, with 14 bases between.

The rearrangement links TRBV11-2 to TRBJ2-7, with D possibly matching TRBD2 (5 bases). The CDR3 has 14 residues. V lost 6 bases and J lost 0, with 12 bases in between. CDR1 is SGHAT and CDR2 is FQNNGV in the germline V gene. The CDR3 is CASRNLRGSYEQYF. In nucleotides, the CDR3 is TGTGCCAGCAGAAACCTCCGGGGCTCCTACGAGCAGTACTTC.

The J gene is TRBJ1-1, the V gene TRBV6-5; tentatively, D is TRBD1 (6 bases). Germline-derived CDR1 and CDR2 are MNHEY and SVGAGI. The CDR3 covers 14 residues. DNA for the CDR3: TGTGCGACCCACCCGGGTGGACAGATTGAGGAAGCTTTCTTT. It codes for CATHPGGQIEEAFF.

The V and J genes are TRBV25-1 and TRBJ1-4, with 8 bases fitting TRBD1. This CDR3 is 15 amino acids long. The germline V gene has CDR1 MGHDK and CDR2 SYGVNS. J gave up 7 bases and V 3 bases, and 7 bases lay outside the gene matches. CDR3: CASSDSGRGPEKLFF. The DNA for the CDR3 is TGTGCCAGCAGTGACTCGGGCAGGGGGCCTGAAAAACTGTTTTTT. Using reference TRBV25-1 and TRBJ1-4 for the parts outside the CDR3, the full variable domain is EADIYQTPRYLVIGTGKKITLECSQTMGHDKMYWYQQDPGMELHLIHYSYGVNSTEKGDLSSESTVSRIRTEHFPLTLESARPSHTSQYLCASSDSGRGPEKLFFGSGTQLSVL.

The gene calls are TRBV19 and TRBJ2-6; 11 bases map to TRBD1. The CDR3 sequence is 21 residues long. V trimming: 0 bases; J trimming: 0 bases; junction bases outside the gene matches: 10. CDR1 LNHDA and CDR2 SQIVND come from the germline V gene (reference sequence). The CDR3 DNA reads as TGTGCCAGTAGTATAGATCTAAGGACAGGGGGCTTTCCCTCTGGGGCCAACGTCCTGACTTTC. This codes for CASSIDLRTGGFPSGANVLTF.

The chain joins TRBV24-1 to TRBJ2-7, with a weak D call TRBD1 (6 bases). V gave up 2 bases and J gave up 2 bases, with 9 bases separating them. The V gene's germline CDR1 is KGHDR and CDR2 SFDVKD. The CDR3 contains 14 residues. The CDR3, as DNA: TGTGCCACCAGTGATTCAAAGGGGGCCTACGAGCAGTACTTC. It specifies CATSDSKGAYEQYF.

The chain is built from TRBV15 and TRBJ2-1; TRBD2 matches at 12 bases. The CDR3 extends over 16 amino acids. Germline loops: CDR1 LNHNV, CDR2 YYDKDF (reference sequence). V lost 7 bases to trimming and J lost 4 bases; unmatched junction nucleotides: 8. The CDR3 sequence is CATTRTSGIGYNEQFF. The CDR3 bases are TGTGCCACCACCCGGACTAGCGGGATAGGATACAATGAGCAGTTCTTC.

This clone was detected once. The CDR3: CAWMSGGPGDTQYF. Here the CDR3 DNA reads TGTGCCTGGATGTCGGGAGGGCCTGGAGATACGCAGTATTTT. This chain connects TRBV30 to TRBJ2-3; 8 nucleotides line up with TRBD2. J was trimmed by 5 bases and V by 4 bases; bases with no gene match: 8. The CDR3 extends over 14 amino acids. Germline CDR1 and CDR2: GTSNPN and SVGIG (reference sequence).

Comment on this clone: A junction end diverges from the germline sequence, so it may reflect a read error. CDR3 amino acids: CARGRRTGELLF. In nucleotides, the CDR3 is TGTGCCCGGGGGAGGAGGACCGGGGAGCTGCTTTTT. The chain is built from TRBV2 and TRBJ2-2, with D possibly being TRBD2 (6 bases). CDR1 SNHLY and CDR2 FYNNEI come from the germline V gene. The CDR3 sequence is 12 residues long.

The genes are TRBV5-1 and TRBJ2-7; 11 positions agree with TRBD2. The V segment lost 2 bases and the J segment 2 bases; nucleotides outside the gene matches: 6. Germline V CDR1 and CDR2: SGHRS, YFSETQ. This CDR3 comprises 16 residues. This chain's CDR3 is CASSFLGTSGTYEQYF. Written as DNA, the CDR3 is TGCGCCAGCAGCTTTTTGGGGACTAGCGGAACCTACGAGCAGTACTTC.